This T cell receptor (beta chain) was retrieved from a study of OX40 agonist ivuxolimab in advanced cancers. TCRdb keeps only in-frame clones here, not all; method: immunoSEQ multiplex PCR. The sample lists some 2,900 clones; about 92% were seen once. The sequenced sample was CD4+ or CD8+ T cells sorted from blood, obtained in a trial of the OX40 agonist ivuxolimab. This clonotype was obtained from an adult with an advanced solid tumor such as melanoma, head and neck, liver or kidney cancer.

The CDR3 sequence: CASSLVLADREYNEQFF. The CDR3 nucleotides are TGTGCCAGCAGCTTAGTTCTTGCGGACAGAGAATACAATGAGCAGTTCTTC. The V and J genes are TRBV7-2 and TRBJ2-1; tentative D call: TRBD1 (6 bases). CDR1 is SGHTA, CDR2 FQGNSA, per germline. V dropped 1 base and J dropped 4 bases, with 17 bases sitting between them. The CDR3 is 17 residues long.